The 7 T cell receptor beta chains reported below all come from one sample, sequenced in a study of blood T cell repertoires in COVID-19. Produced via immunoSEQ multiplex PCR; TCRdb's table is partial and in-frame only. The table shows roughly 220,000 clones, with about nine tenths occurring only once. The sample taken for sequencing was peripheral blood. All receptors come from a man between 25 and 39 years old who had recovered from COVID-19.

This clone was detected only once. V usage is TRBV18 and J usage is TRBJ2-7; D possibly corresponds to TRBD2 (5 bases). The CDR3 runs 15 residues. V lost 0 bases and J lost 3, with 12 bases in between. The V gene's germline CDR1 is KGHSH and CDR2 LQKENI. The DNA for the CDR3 is TGTGCCAGCTCACCACCCGGGCCCAGCGGCTACGAGCAGTACTTC. Protein sequence: CASSPPGPSGYEQYF.

This chain uses TRBV5-6 with TRBJ1-1; a possible D gene is TRBD1 (6 bases). Germline V gives CDR1 SGHDT, CDR2 YYEEEE. V was trimmed by 4 bases and J by 3 bases, leaving 13 bases between them. This CDR3 spans 14 amino acids. The CDR3 reads CASSPDSFYTEAFF. The CDR3 coding sequence is TGTGCCAGCAGCCCGGACAGTTTCTACACTGAAGCTTTCTTT.

J is TRBJ2-2 and V is TRBV18; 12 bases fit TRBD1. CDR1 is KGHSH and CDR2 is LQKENI in the germline V gene. The V gene end was trimmed by 1 base and the J gene end by 4 bases; junction bases not matched to a gene: 4. This CDR3 has 17 amino acids. CDR3 DNA: TGTGCCAGCTCACCACGGGACAGGGGGCGCATCACCGGGGAGCTGTTTTTT. It yields the protein CASSPRDRGRITGELFF.

This chain links TRBV10-3 with TRBJ1-1; no reliable D call. This CDR3 spans 15 amino acids. Trimming cost V 2 bases and J 0 bases, with 10 bases left between them. Looked up from germline, CDR1 is ENHRY and CDR2 is SYGVKD. The CDR3 sequence is CAISERGNLNTEAFF. CDR3 coding DNA: TGTGCCATCAGTGAGCGCGGGAACCTGAACACTGAAGCTTTCTTT.

The chain joins TRBV30 to TRBJ2-2; TRBD1 matches at 9 bases. The V and J ends lost 8 bases and 2 bases, in that order; junction bases with no gene match: 3. The CDR3 is 13 residues long. The germline V gene encodes CDR1 GTSNPN and CDR2 SVGIG (reference sequence). In DNA, the CDR3 is TGTGCCGGGGACAGGGTCAACACCGGGGAGCTGTTTTTT. It specifies CAGDRVNTGELFF.

The rearrangement uses TRBV14 and TRBJ2-1, with 8 bases that match TRBD2. CDR3 length: 14 amino acids. Per the germline V gene, CDR1 is SGHDN and CDR2 is FVKESK. V trimming: 6 bases; J trimming: 7 bases; junction bases outside the gene matches: 8. This CDR3 reads CASRGGVAGNEQFF. DNA of the CDR3: TGTGCCAGCAGAGGTGGGGTAGCGGGAAATGAGCAGTTCTTC.

The chain links TRBV7-2 to TRBJ1-2, with D possibly TRBD1 on 6 matching bases. V gave up 0 bases and J gave up 7 bases, with 9 bases separating them. The CDR3 totals 13 residues. Germline loops: CDR1 SGHTA, CDR2 FQGNSA. DNA of the CDR3: TGTGCCAGCAGCTTAGCCGGACAGTTTGGCTACACCTTC. This gives the protein CASSLAGQFGYTF.